The source of this T cell receptor (beta chain) is a study of blood T cell repertoires in COVID-19. Study summary: PBMCs, B-cell-depleted T cells, or T cells provided the cDNA or gDNA that made up the material.

Trimming cost V 4 bases and J 6 bases; bases outside gene matches: 10. The germline V gene has CDR1 MGHRA and CDR2 YSYEKL. CDR3 length equals 16 residues. Profiled with immunoSEQ multiplex PCR; TCRdb holds only in-frame clones, not every one. The sample contains 90,000 to 100,000 clones, 80% to 90% of which appear only once. The receptor's source is a man in his sixties with acute or convalescent COVID-19. The chain employs TRBV4-1 and TRBJ2-4, with 9 bases identical to TRBD2. Sequencing was carried out using peripheral blood. Written as DNA, the CDR3 is TGCGCCAGCAGCCGAACGCCGGGACTAGCTGGAAACATTCAGTACTTC. This codes for CASSRTPGLAGNIQYF.